This is a list of T cell receptor beta chains from one sample in a study of early T cells in non-severe SARS-CoV-2 infection. TCRdb re-derived calls from the 5' RACE reads in MiXCR, one entry per CDR3 protein. The sample lists tens of thousands of distinct CDR3 sequences, 4.5% to 6% seen once, with approximately 5% in the top ten. Sequenced sample: whole blood. Receptors originate from an adult who was a healthcare worker with PCR-confirmed SARS-CoV-2 infection or an uninfected control (not recorded which). The CDR3 runs from the conserved cysteine through the conserved F or W. The order of the fields is V gene, CDR3 protein.

TRBV6-6 CASGGASGVLPYEQYF
TRBV28 CASSVGTSSEQYF
TRBV18 CASSPFGGFDEKLFF
TRBV2 CASSELAGGHETQYF
TRBV19 CASSPSHNEQFF
TRBV28 CASSGTGPPHYEQYF
TRBV3-1 CASSLVGANTEAFF
TRBV11-2 CASLEGRSFTDTQYF
TRBV11-3 CASSFERGGVVEKLFF
TRBV20-1 CSARDGRAGNIQYF
TRBV6-5 CASSYRHHYEQYF
TRBV11-3 CASRKRTSGSDEQFF
TRBV7-2 CASSTGLDGETQYF
TRBV7-2 CASSLNRVEAFF
TRBV11-2 CASSSGTVVGTSGSGTPYNEQFF
TRBV5-4 CASGLGATQYF